A selection of T cell receptor beta chains follows, all from one sample in a study of T cells in Graves' hyperthyroidism and ophthalmopathy. One entry per CDR3 protein results from TCRdb running MiXCR on the multiplex PCR reads. The table shows about 160,000 distinct CDR3 sequences, with 9.4% occurring only once. The sample was blood. These receptors all stem from a woman under 30 with Graves' hyperthyroidism that later progressed to Graves' ophthalmopathy. The CDR3 runs from the conserved cysteine through the conserved F or W. Each record gives: V gene, J gene, D gene, clone size, CDR3 protein, CDR3 DNA. D genes are given only for firm matches. A clone size is listed for some rows: how often the clone was seen (once, few, many), or a class if it is expanded.

TRBV4-2	TRBJ1-1	-	many	CASSQDWGMNTEAFF	TGTGCCAGCAGCCAAGATTGGGGCATGAACACTGAAGCTTTCTTT
TRBV20-1	TRBJ2-1	-	many	CSARDDITTGRDNEQFF	TGCAGTGCTAGAGACGATATCACCACAGGGAGGGACAATGAGCAGTTCTTC
TRBV6-1	TRBJ1-6	TRBD1	many	CASSDNRGLIGSPLHF	TGTGCCAGCAGTGACAACAGGGGGCTAATCGGATCACCCCTCCACTTT
TRBV30	TRBJ2-3	-	many	CAWSVLGTQYF	TGTGCCTGGAGTGTACTAGGTACGCAGTATTTT
TRBV27	TRBJ1-2	-	many	CASSLDGRRSGYTF	TGTGCCAGCAGTTTAGACGGAAGGAGGAGTGGCTACACCTTC
TRBV7-9	TRBJ1-2	-	many	CASSLEGGFGYTF	TGTGCCAGCAGCTTAGAAGGGGGGTTTGGCTACACCTTC
TRBV9	TRBJ2-2	-	-	CASSSDGPYTGELFF	TGTGCCAGCAGCTCGGACGGACCTTACACCGGGGAGCTGTTTTTT
TRBV25-1	TRBJ2-2	-	many	CASSGRVGERNTGELFF	TGTGCCAGCAGTGGCCGAGTCGGGGAGCGCAACACCGGGGAGCTGTTTTTT
TRBV6-6	TRBJ1-2	TRBD1	many	CASSYSMDRGAYGYTF	TGTGCCAGCAGTTACTCTATGGACAGGGGGGCCTATGGCTACACCTTC
TRBV15	TRBJ2-7	TRBD1	few	CATSKGGDREKYEQYF	TGTGCCACCAGCAAAGGGGGAGACAGGGAGAAATACGAGCAGTACTTC
TRBV3-1	TRBJ2-3	TRBD2	-	CASSLSGVGTDTQYF	TGTGCCAGCAGCCTTAGCGGGGTTGGCACAGATACGCAGTATTTT
TRBV19	TRBJ2-1	TRBD1	many	CASSRNGQAWDEQFF	TGTGCCAGTAGTAGAAACGGACAGGCGTGGGATGAGCAGTTCTTC
TRBV10-3	TRBJ1-2	TRBD1	many	CAISEPDRGPGYTF	TGTGCCATCAGTGAGCCGGACAGGGGGCCTGGCTACACCTTC
TRBV7-2	TRBJ2-3	-	-	CASSFQITQYF	TGTGCCAGCAGCTTCCAGATCACGCAGTATTTT
TRBV6-1	TRBJ1-1	-	many	CASRSSPGTEAFF	TGTGCCAGCAGATCGTCACCCGGCACTGAAGCTTTCTTT
TRBV5-1	TRBJ2-7	TRBD1	-	CASSEGTGATYEQYF	TGTGCCAGCAGCGAGGGGACAGGGGCGACCTACGAGCAGTACTTC
TRBV7-9	TRBJ1-2	-	many	CASSFFRGEASRNNYGYTF	TGTGCCAGCAGCTTTTTCCGAGGAGAGGCTTCAAGGAATAACTATGGCTACACCTTC
TRBV12-3/TRBV12-4	TRBJ2-1	TRBD2	many	CASSARGSSYNEQFF	TGTGCCAGCAGTGCCCGCGGGAGCTCCTACAATGAGCAGTTCTTC
TRBV10-2	TRBJ2-3	TRBD2	many	CASSERRGGRLLPDTQYF	TGCGCCAGCAGTGAGAGGCGGGGGGGCCGTCTGCTCCCAGATACGCAGTATTTT
TRBV7-8	TRBJ2-7	-	many	CASSSGSGDLSYEQYF	TGTGCCAGCAGCTCAGGATCGGGGGACCTCTCCTACGAGCAGTACTTC
TRBV3-1	TRBJ2-5	TRBD2	-	CASSQDRGLAKETQYF	TGTGCCAGCAGCCAAGATAGAGGACTAGCGAAAGAGACCCAGTACTTC